This TCR beta chain was recorded in a study of blood T cells in healthy people across ages (dated by TCRdb to between 2014 and 2017). With regard to the full study: In model experiments, template switching captured roughly one uniquely barcoded TCR beta cDNA molecule for every two T cells. The donors were divided into four age groups: young (average around 16 years), middle-aged (roughly 42), aged (about 56) and long-lived (around 80). Two additional independent replicas of 1 million unique cDNA reads from the same blood draw were analyzed for two donors (one aged 18 to 30 and one aged 80 or older). To avoid experimental bias, donors of different ages were spread randomly across the sequencing lanes. To track age-related changes in TCR beta repertoire diversity, the study relied on deep sequencing normalized with unique cDNA molecular identifiers.

The CDR3 holds 17 amino acids from the cysteine to the phenylalanine. Only the CDR3 part of the read is kept: 51 bases, read in frame from the first base. V lost 5 bases and J lost 4 bases; the stretch between them is 20 bases long. From a lookup of the germline V gene, CDR1 and CDR2 are MNHNS and SASEGT. The library was generated by 5' RACE. The data were produced on an Illumina HiSeq 2500. The second PCR ran for about 7 to 11 cycles and used a J-beta primer mix along with a sample-barcoded 5' primer. Each TCR beta cDNA molecule received a unique molecular identifier from a template-switch 5' adaptor carrying 12 random nucleotides. Each sample yielded at least 3 million CDR3-containing paired-end reads. All of the RNA was converted into first-strand cDNA using the Mint cDNA synthesis kit, with a TRBC-specific oligonucleotide serving as the primer. All cDNA was treated with uracil-DNA glycosylase and then went through a first 18-cycle PCR with the universal primers M1SS and BC2_uni_R. Processing in the source paper ran as follows. For normalization, 1 million high-quality reads, each with a distinct molecular identifier, were randomly selected from each sample. Instead of being binned into consensus sequences, reads that shared molecular identifiers were thrown out. MiTCR, with a Q25 quality threshold and the strictest error-elimination algorithm, was used for CDR3 identification, clonotype clustering and error correction. A nonparametric unseen species model with Euler transformation was used to estimate a lower bound on total TCR beta diversity. TCRdb ran its own pipeline on the public reads, namely fastp trimming at Q25 and MiXCR clone calling, and kept in-frame beta chains. Every CDR3 protein is listed once, alongside the most common genes and DNA of its rows. Here the V and J calls rest on TCRdb's processing, not on the authors' analysis. The sample table lists 700,000 to 800,000 distinct CDR3 sequences, 40% to 45% of them with a count of one. Around 20% of the sample is held by the ten biggest clonotypes.

The donors were 40 or so Caucasian individuals from Russia, aged 6 to 90 years, who were systemically healthy. Each donor gave ten milliliters of peripheral blood, drawn into EDTA-treated Vacutainer tubes. PBMCs were isolated by Ficoll-Paque density-gradient centrifugation, with at least 6 million obtained per sample. Trizol reagent was used to extract total RNA from PBMCs, with at least 6 micrograms per sample. Naive CD45RAhigh/CD27high T cell percentages were measured by flow cytometry on a PBMC aliquot from every donor. Paper-wide results and their limitations: Estimates of total diversity based on one million sequenced T cells were considered lower bounds and underestimates. The long-lived group showed more naive CD4+ T cells, fewer expanded clones and increased TCR diversity than the aged group, suggesting age selection. Observed TCR beta diversity per million T cells fell roughly linearly with age, and a significant reduction was already apparent by age about 43. There was a strong correlation between observed TCR beta diversity and the percentage of naive T cells measured by flow cytometry. The CMV infection status of donors was not known, potentially confounding age-related changes in expanded clonotypes. Bulk unsorted PBMC profiling prevented conclusive comparison of naive and antigen-experienced compartments.

For this clonotype: What antigen it recognizes has not been identified. No qualities accompany the bases; no much larger clone lies one base away.

The rearrangement combines TRBV6-1 with TRBJ2-2, with no confident D gene call. The sequenced material came from blood. This TCR was recovered from a woman aged 55-70 years in good health. The nucleotide sequence reads TGTGCCAGCAGTCGCAATCCCAACGGGCCACTCACCGGGGAGCTGTTTTTT. It specifies CASSRNPNGPLTGELFF.